The 27 T cell receptor beta chains presented below share a single source sample, sequenced in a study of OX40 agonist ivuxolimab in advanced cancers. TCRdb's table, derived via immunoSEQ multiplex PCR, lists solely in-frame clones and lacks some. In the table there are about 96,000 clones, 90% of which are singletons. Material: CD4+ or CD8+ T cells sorted from blood, obtained in a trial of the OX40 agonist ivuxolimab. Receptors were obtained from an adult with an advanced solid tumor such as melanoma, head and neck, liver or kidney cancer.

The chain employs TRBV11-2 and TRBJ2-7, with a possible D match to TRBD2 (5 bases). The CDR3 sequence is 15 residues long. Between the trimmed V and J ends, which lost 0 bases and 5 bases, there was a span of 14 bases. Germline V lookup: CDR1 SGHAT, CDR2 FQNNGV. For the CDR3, the DNA is TGTGCCAGCAGCTTAGATCGGGGTAGCTTCCACGAGCAGTACTTC. Encoded protein: CASSLDRGSFHEQYF.

Here the CDR3 DNA reads TGTGCCAGCAGTGAAGTTGGGGGTTTTCAAGAGACCCAGTACTTC. Amino acid sequence: CASSEVGGFQETQYF. The chain links TRBV2 to TRBJ2-5; D is tentatively TRBD1 or TRBD2 (5 bases each). Per the germline V gene, CDR1 is SNHLY and CDR2 is FYNNEI. The CDR3 is 15 residues long. The ends were cut back, 1 base at V and 2 bases at J, with 11 bases in the middle.

For this clone: Different DNA sequences within this sample yield the same CDR3. The chain couples TRBV19 to TRBJ2-7; 11 bases map to TRBD2. The CDR3 length is 15 residues. Per germline, CDR1 LNHDA and CDR2 SQIVND (reference sequence). V gave up 6 bases and J gave up 0 bases; unmatched junction bases: 4. The CDR3, as DNA: TGTGCCAGTAGCCAAGGACTAGCGGGCTCCTACGAGCAGTACTTC. Protein product: CASSQGLAGSYEQYF. Combining the CDR3 with reference TRBV19 and TRBJ2-7 gives the whole variable domain DGGITQSPKYLFRKEGQNVTLSCEQNLNHDAMYWYRQDPGQGLRLIYYSQIVNDFQKGDIAEGYSVSREKKESFPLTVTSAQKNPTAFYLCASSQGLAGSYEQYFGPGTRLTVT.

This clone showed up just once. The chain combines TRBV28 with TRBJ1-2, with 9 bases identical to TRBD1. This CDR3 contains 13 residues. Trimming removed 10 bases from V and 8 bases from J; junction bases left unmatched: 11. Germline CDR1 is MDHEN and CDR2 is SYDVKM. The CDR3 reads CATTGGVVRGYTF. The DNA for the CDR3 is TGTGCCACCACAGGGGGCGTCGTACGGGGCTACACCTTC.

The chain is built from TRBV7-9 and TRBJ2-1; D ambiguous. Germline CDR1 reads SEHNR; CDR2 reads FQNEAQ (reference sequence). The CDR3 is 16 residues long. Between the trimmed V and J ends, which lost 3 bases and 9 bases, there was a span of 21 bases. In nucleotides, the CDR3 is TGTGCCAGCAGCTTGCCTTTCGCCCGGATTATCAGTGAGCAGTTCTTC. Its translation is CASSLPFARIISEQFF.

CDR3 amino acids: CASSEPPSYEQYF. Written as DNA, the CDR3 is TGTGCCAGCAGCGAACCCCCATCCTACGAGCAGTACTTC. The chain is built from TRBV28 and TRBJ2-7; D is uncertain. The CDR3 is 13 amino acids. V was pared by 6 bases and J by 1 base, with 10 bases between. CDR1 is MDHEN, CDR2 SYDVKM, per germline.

This chain joins TRBV25-1 and TRBJ1-6; TRBD1 agrees at 8 bases. The CDR3 consists of 15 residues. The J segment lost 4 bases and the V segment lost 5 bases, leaving 4 bases of the junction unmatched. CDR1 is MGHDK and CDR2 is SYGVNS in the germline V gene. In DNA form, the CDR3 reads TGTGCCAGCAGTCTATACAGGGGGTATAATTCACCCCTCCACTTT. The encoded protein is CASSLYRGYNSPLHF.

The chain carries TRBV28 and TRBJ2-5, with TRBD2 identical over 13 bases. The CDR3 consists of 18 residues. CDR1 and CDR2 (germline): MDHEN, SYDVKM. V gave up 7 bases and J gave up 4 bases; unmatched junction bases: 15. This CDR3 reads CASTQLAGGPGIVETQYF. The CDR3 nucleotides read TGTGCCAGCACCCAACTAGCGGGAGGGCCTGGGATCGTAGAGACCCAGTACTTC. Filled out from reference TRBV28 and TRBJ2-5, the complete variable domain reads DVKVTQSSRYLVKRTGEKVFLECVQDMDHENMFWYRQDPGLGLRLIYFSYDVKMKEKGDIPEGYSVSREKKERFSLILESASTNQTSMYLCASTQLAGGPGIVETQYFGPGTRLLVL.

V and J are TRBV7-9 and TRBJ2-3, with D perhaps TRBD1 (6 bases). Deletions cut 5 bases from V and 1 base from J, with 13 bases between. This CDR3 comprises 15 residues. Germline CDR1 SEHNR, CDR2 FQNEAQ (reference sequence). The CDR3 DNA reads TGTGCCAGCAGCCCACCGGCAGGGGGCACAGATACGCAGTATTTT. Residues: CASSPPAGGTDTQYF.

The chain is built from TRBV5-6 and TRBJ1-1, with a weak D call TRBD1 (5 bases). The CDR3 has 14 amino acids. The V end was cut by 1 base, the J end by 4 bases, with 11 bases between. Germline loops: CDR1 SGHDT, CDR2 YYEEEE. CDR3 DNA: TGTGCCAGCAGCTTGCTATCAGGGCCCACTGAAGCTTTCTTT. Residues: CASSLLSGPTEAFF.

J is TRBJ2-3 and V is TRBV6-6, with 8 bases fitting TRBD1. Losses at the gene ends were 6 bases for V and 8 bases for J; bases not matched to a gene: 13. Looked up from germline, CDR1 is MNHNY and CDR2 is SVGAGI (reference sequence). The CDR3 contains 15 residues. This CDR3 is CASSPRPRGLGTQYF. The CDR3 DNA follows: TGTGCCAGCAGCCCGCGACCCAGGGGGCTCGGTACGCAGTATTTT.

The chain combines TRBV12-5 with TRBJ2-7; the D gene is possibly TRBD1 (6 bases). Germline V lookup: CDR1 LGHNT, CDR2 FRNRAP. The ends were cut back, 7 bases at V and 3 bases at J, with 16 bases in the middle. The CDR3 contains 14 residues. CDR3 residues: CASETGHGRYEQYF. Written as DNA, the CDR3 is TGTGCTAGTGAAACGGGACACGGACGCTACGAGCAGTACTTC. The whole variable domain, remainder taken from reference TRBV12-5 and TRBJ2-7, is DARVTQTPRHKVTEMGQEVTMRCQPILGHNTVFWYRQTMMQGLELLAYFRNRAPLDDSGMPKDRFSAEMPDATLATLKIQPSEPRDSAVYFCASETGHGRYEQYFGPGTRLTVT.

The V gene is TRBV6-6, the J gene TRBJ2-5; TRBD2 matches at 9 bases. Germline V CDR1 and CDR2: MNHNY, SVGAGI (reference sequence). The CDR3 has 13 amino acids. V gave up 6 bases and J gave up 9 bases; unmatched junction bases: 8. The CDR3 nucleotides read TGTGCCAGCAGCCCGACTAGCGGTTCGGCCCAGTACTTC. This translates into CASSPTSGSAQYF.

The chain has TRBV11-3 and TRBJ2-5; no definite D call. Per the germline V gene, CDR1 is SGHNT and CDR2 is YENEEA. V lost 0 bases and J 3 bases, leaving 11 bases between the germline ends. This CDR3 contains 15 residues. CDR3 in amino acids: CASSLESAAKETQYF. The CDR3 DNA is TGTGCCAGCAGCTTAGAGTCGGCCGCCAAAGAGACCCAGTACTTC.

J is TRBJ1-2 and V is TRBV27; TRBD1 matches at 8 bases. This CDR3 comprises 13 residues. CDR1 and CDR2 (germline): MNHEY, SMNVEV (reference sequence). The V gene end was trimmed by 6 bases and the J gene end by 7 bases; junction bases not matched to a gene: 7. In nucleotides, the CDR3 is TGTGCCAGCAGCCGCGGACAGGGACGTGGCTACACCTTC. It specifies CASSRGQGRGYTF.

V is TRBV7-9 and J is TRBJ1-5; D is perhaps TRBD1 (5 bases). Germline CDR1 SEHNR, CDR2 FQNEAQ (reference sequence). V was pared by 2 bases and J by 0 bases, with 17 bases between. The CDR3 covers 18 residues. In DNA form, the CDR3 reads TGTGCCAGCAGCTTACTGGGTGGGGGTCCAGGTAGCAATCAGCCCCAGCATTTT. Translated: CASSLLGGGPGSNQPQHF.

The J gene is TRBJ2-2, the V gene TRBV19; TRBD1 matches at 12 bases. V lost 8 bases to trimming and J lost 6 bases; unmatched junction nucleotides: 7. Germline loops: CDR1 LNHDA, CDR2 SQIVND (reference sequence). The CDR3 loop spans 15 amino acids. The CDR3 DNA reads TGTGCCAGTTCCATCGGGACAGGGGGCTCCGGGGAGCTGTTTTTT. Translation: CASSIGTGGSGELFF.

CDR3 nucleotides: TGTGCCTGTGATAGCAATCAGAAGACCCAGTACTTC. Protein product: CACDSNQKTQYF. The gene calls are TRBV30 and TRBJ2-5; D ambiguous. CDR1 and CDR2 (germline): GTSNPN, SVGIG (reference sequence). V was shortened by 6 bases and J by 6 bases, with 14 bases between the two germline ends. CDR3 length: 12 amino acids. Full variable domain (missing parts from reference TRBV30 and TRBJ2-5): SQTIHQWPATLVQPVGSPLSLECTVEGTSNPNLYWYRQAAGRGLQLLFYSVGIGQISSEVPQNLSASRPQDRQFILSSKKLLLSDSGFYLCACDSNQKTQYFGPGTRLLVL.

This clone appeared a few times. This rearrangement joins TRBV5-1 to TRBJ1-2; a possible D gene is TRBD1 (6 bases). The CDR3 extends over 13 amino acids. Per the germline V gene, CDR1 is SGHRS and CDR2 is YFSETQ. V was pared by 4 bases and J by 6 bases, with 13 bases between. CDR3 bases: TGCGCCAGCAGCCCGTCAGGGGCCCATGGCTACACCTTC. Its protein is CASSPSGAHGYTF.

The chain is built from TRBV12-5 and TRBJ2-5; 7 positions match TRBD2. The CDR3 contains 14 residues. Germline V gives CDR1 LGHNT, CDR2 FRNRAP. J was trimmed by 4 bases and V by 5 bases; bases with no gene match: 7. This chain's CDR3 is CASGAQASGETQYF. Here the CDR3 DNA reads TGTGCTAGTGGTGCTCAGGCTAGCGGAGAGACCCAGTACTTC. Complete variable domain (other parts from reference TRBV12-5 and TRBJ2-5): DARVTQTPRHKVTEMGQEVTMRCQPILGHNTVFWYRQTMMQGLELLAYFRNRAPLDDSGMPKDRFSAEMPDATLATLKIQPSEPRDSAVYFCASGAQASGETQYFGPGTRLLVL.

This rearrangement joins TRBV28 to TRBJ2-3; 11 bases align to TRBD2. The CDR3 loop spans 14 amino acids. V was pared by 6 bases and J by 2 bases, with 1 base of the junction left unmatched. The germline V gene encodes CDR1 MDHEN and CDR2 SYDVKM. In nucleotides, the CDR3 is TGTGCCAGCAGACTAGCGGGGGTCACAGATACGCAGTATTTT. Protein sequence: CASRLAGVTDTQYF. The full variable domain, in which reference TRBV28 and TRBJ2-3 provide the parts outside the CDR3, is DVKVTQSSRYLVKRTGEKVFLECVQDMDHENMFWYRQDPGLGLRLIYFSYDVKMKEKGDIPEGYSVSREKKERFSLILESASTNQTSMYLCASRLAGVTDTQYFGPGTRLTVL.

The gene calls are TRBV5-5 and TRBJ1-1; D possibly corresponds to TRBD1 (5 bases). The germline V gene has CDR1 SGHKS and CDR2 YYEKEE (reference sequence). Trimming stripped 1 base from V and 3 bases from J, with 13 bases between. This CDR3 spans 15 amino acids. The CDR3: CASSLFVRADTEAFF. CDR3 DNA: TGTGCCAGCAGCTTGTTTGTCAGGGCGGACACTGAAGCTTTCTTT.

The rearrangement joins TRBV19 to TRBJ2-3; TRBD2 agrees at 9 bases. Per germline, CDR1 LNHDA and CDR2 SQIVND (reference sequence). Losses at the gene ends were 6 bases for V and 2 bases for J; bases not matched to a gene: 6. The CDR3 length is 15 residues. CDR3: CASREGLAYTDTQYF. The DNA for the CDR3 is TGTGCCAGTAGGGAGGGACTAGCTTACACAGATACGCAGTATTTT. Full variable domain (remainder filled in from reference TRBV19 and TRBJ2-3): DGGITQSPKYLFRKEGQNVTLSCEQNLNHDAMYWYRQDPGQGLRLIYYSQIVNDFQKGDIAEGYSVSREKKESFPLTVTSAQKNPTAFYLCASREGLAYTDTQYFGPGTRLTVL.

The V and J genes are TRBV28 and TRBJ1-4, with D uncertain. The CDR3 sequence is 12 residues long. The V gene lost 10 bases and the J gene lost 8 bases, with 14 bases spanning the gap. Germline V lookup: CDR1 MDHEN, CDR2 SYDVKM. The CDR3 DNA reads TGTGCCACCCGGGGAGACGGGGAAAAACTGTTTTTT. Its translation: CATRGDGEKLFF.

The rearrangement joins TRBV20-1 to TRBJ2-7, with D uncertain. CDR1 DFQATT and CDR2 SNEGSKA come from the germline V gene (reference sequence). The CDR3 is made up of 11 amino acids. V dropped 0 bases and J dropped 5 bases, with 5 bases sitting between them. The CDR3, as DNA: TGCAGTGCTAGAGATGGTAACGAGCAGTACTTC. Translation: CSARDGNEQYF.

V is TRBV10-1 and J is TRBJ2-3; 11 bases agree with TRBD2. The CDR3 runs to 16 residues. CDR1 and CDR2 from the germline V gene are WNHNN and SYGVQD (reference sequence). V shed 11 bases, J shed 6 bases, and the junction held 16 bases outside the gene matches. CDR3 residues: CAGPTSGKEASDTQYF. CDR3 bases: TGCGCCGGGCCGACTAGCGGGAAGGAAGCGTCCGATACGCAGTATTTT.

The V call is TRBV9, the J call TRBJ2-3, with D possibly matching TRBD2 (5 bases). The CDR3 is 13 amino acids. V was pared by 2 bases and J by 4 bases, with 8 bases between. CDR1 SGDLS and CDR2 YYNGEE come from the germline V gene. The CDR3 region is CASSVDSSDTQYF. The CDR3 DNA is TGTGCCAGCAGCGTGGACTCTTCAGATACGCAGTATTTT.